This T cell receptor (beta chain) was profiled in a study of CD8+CD57+ T cells in acquired aplastic anemia. Whole-study context: Sorted CD4+ and CD8+ cells yielded around 3 ug of DNA on average. Read counts for CD4+ cells (from healthy donors) averaged approximately 11 million.

To note about this clonotype: Its antigen remains unknown.

Broader study findings: CD8+ Simpson's diversity in patients was not significantly different from that in controls. The study identified almost 30 CD8+ CDR3 sequences shared by patients and controls.

Genomic DNA served as template for TCR beta VDJ and CDR3 profiling. One entry per CDR3 protein, called by TCRdb with MiXCR from the reads. The table records roughly 63,000 distinct CDR3 sequences, roughly half of them present only once. Germline values: CDR1 SEHNR, CDR2 FQNEAQ (reference sequence). The CDR3 sequence is 15 residues long. The V end lost 5 bases, the J end lost 10 bases, and 18 bases lay between the germline ends. The TCR originated in a human donor in good health, serving as a control. The chain has TRBV7-9 and TRBJ1-6; D is unresolved. Sequenced material: sorted CD4+, CD8+, or CD8+CD57+ T cells (not recorded which) from PBMCs. The CDR3 loop reads CASSNTNLKRSPLHF. The CDR3 DNA sequence: TGTGCCAGCAGCAACACCAACCTCAAACGGTCACCCCTCCACTTT.